The 12 T cell receptor beta chains listed next were all sequenced from one sample in a study of blood T cell repertoires in COVID-19. Repertoires were generated with immunoSEQ multiplex PCR, while TCRdb's copy carries only in-frame clones and drops some. The table lists around 140,000 clones, around nine tenths of them singletons, with 8.6% in the top ten. Sequencing input: peripheral blood. These receptors were taken from a woman in her forties or fifties with active or convalescent COVID-19.

The rearrangement links TRBV12-1 to TRBJ2-1; the table assigns TRBD2, which was not confirmed against the DNA. TRBV12-1 is a listed pseudogene. The CDR3 contains 17 residues. CDR3 DNA: TGTGCCAGCAGCTTTTTAAACGGTAGCGGAGGTGGCGATGAGCAGTTCTTC. Translating it yields CASSFLNGSGGGDEQFF.

The chain uses TRBV27 and TRBJ2-5; TRBD1 agrees at 10 bases. V gave up 3 bases and J gave up 1 base; unmatched junction bases: 5. From germline, CDR1 is MNHEY and CDR2 SMNVEV (reference sequence). CDR3 length: 16 amino acids. For the CDR3, the DNA is TGTGCCAGCAGTTTGGGGACAGGGGCCTTCCAAGAGACCCAGTACTTC. Amino acid sequence: CASSLGTGAFQETQYF.

This chain joins TRBV5-4 and TRBJ2-1; TRBD2 aligns across 7 bases. The CDR3 has 15 amino acids. Germline-derived CDR1 and CDR2 are SGHNT and YYREEE (reference sequence). Trimming cost V 3 bases and J 7 bases; bases outside gene matches: 10. DNA for the CDR3: TGTGCCAGCAGCTCACGACTAGCAGGGCTAAATGAGCAGTTCTTC. It is translated as CASSSRLAGLNEQFF.

The chain joins TRBV24-1 to TRBJ2-2; D possibly corresponds to TRBD1 (5 bases). Germline-derived CDR1 and CDR2 are KGHDR and SFDVKD. The CDR3 is 16 residues long. V lost 2 bases to trimming and J lost 2 bases, with 11 bases between them. CDR3 region: CATSDWTTSNTGELFF. The CDR3 DNA reads TGTGCCACCAGTGATTGGACAACCTCAAACACCGGGGAGCTGTTTTTT.

The CDR3 here is CATSDSYNEQFF. CDR3 sequence (DNA): TGTGCCACCAGTGACAGTTACAATGAGCAGTTCTTC. The chain has TRBV24-1 and TRBJ2-1; D remains unclear. The CDR3 covers 12 residues. Trimming stripped 4 bases from V and 4 bases from J, with 4 bases between. CDR1 is KGHDR, CDR2 SFDVKD, per germline.

The J gene is TRBJ2-5, the V gene TRBV30; possible D gene TRBD1, 6 bases. CDR3 length: 12 amino acids. Trimming stripped 5 bases from V and 3 bases from J, with 10 bases between. Germline CDR1 and CDR2: GTSNPN and SVGIG (reference sequence). CDR3 coding DNA: TGTGCCTGGGCAGGGGTCAAAGAGACCCAGTACTTC. Translation gives CAWAGVKETQYF.

The genes are TRBV19 and TRBJ2-6; D gene ambiguous. The V end lost 9 bases, the J end lost 0 bases, and 18 bases lay between the germline ends. Germline V gives CDR1 LNHDA, CDR2 SQIVND (reference sequence). The CDR3 runs 17 residues. CDR3 DNA sequence: TGTGCCAGCCGACTGACTGAAGTCCGCTCTGGGGCCAACGTCCTGACTTTC. As protein: CASRLTEVRSGANVLTF. Together with reference TRBV19 and TRBJ2-6, the CDR3 gives the full variable domain: DGGITQSPKYLFRKEGQNVTLSCEQNLNHDAMYWYRQDPGQGLRLIYYSQIVNDFQKGDIAEGYSVSREKKESFPLTVTSAQKNPTAFYLCASRLTEVRSGANVLTFGAGSRLTVL.

This sequence joins TRBV7-2 and TRBJ2-3; TRBD2 aligns across 7 bases. V lost 5 bases, J lost 1 base, and 9 bases stayed unmatched. There are 16 residues in the CDR3. The germline gives CDR1 SGHTA, CDR2 FQGNSA. The CDR3 spells CASSLSGARGTDTQYF. The CDR3, as DNA: TGTGCCAGCAGCCTAAGCGGGGCGAGGGGCACAGATACGCAGTATTTT. Drawing the rest from reference TRBV7-2 and TRBJ2-3, the complete variable domain is GAGVSQSPSNKVTEKGKDVELRCDPISGHTALYWYRQSLGQGLEFLIYFQGNSAPDKSGLPSDRFSAERTGGSVSTLTIQRTQQEDSAVYLCASSLSGARGTDTQYFGPGTRLTVL.

This clone was found a few times. V is TRBV28 and J is TRBJ2-1, with TRBD1 as a possible D gene (9 bases). Trimming removed 5 bases at V and 8 bases at J, with 34 bases between. Germline CDR1 reads MDHEN; CDR2 reads SYDVKM. This CDR3 region has 20 residues. CDR3 residues: CASSPRDRVVGGRKGDEQFF. The DNA for the CDR3 is TGTGCCAGCAGTCCCCGGGACAGGGTTGTCGGCGGGAGGAAAGGCGATGAGCAGTTCTTC.

Written as DNA, the CDR3 is TGCGCCAGCAGCCGAAGGTCCGGGGACTACAATGAGCAGTTCTTC. It specifies CASSRRSGDYNEQFF. The chain is built from TRBV4-3 and TRBJ2-1; possible D gene TRBD2, 5 bases. Trimming removed 4 bases at V and 3 bases at J, with 13 bases between. Germline lookup yields CDR1 LGHNA and CDR2 YSLEER. The CDR3 contains 15 residues.

In this sample, this clone turned up once. CDR3 in amino acids: CATGLAGMNEQFF. The CDR3 DNA follows: TGTGCCACCGGACTAGCGGGTATGAATGAGCAGTTCTTC. The genes are TRBV10-3 and TRBJ2-1, with TRBD2 identical over 11 bases. The trim removed 10 bases at V and 7 bases at J, leaving 6 bases unmatched. Germline CDR1 reads ENHRY; CDR2 reads SYGVKD. The CDR3 length is 13 residues.

DNA for the CDR3: TGTGCCAGCAGCTTCCCCCACAGCGGGATGCCCTACAATGAGCAGTTCTTC. Translated: CASSFPHSGMPYNEQFF. The chain recombines TRBV7-8 with TRBJ2-1; 7 nucleotides match TRBD2. CDR3 length equals 17 residues. From germline, CDR1 is SGHVS and CDR2 FQNEAQ. The J segment lost 2 bases and the V segment lost 3 bases, leaving 10 bases of the junction unmatched.